This entry lists 20 T cell receptor beta chains sequenced from one sample in a study of identical twins. TCRdb reprocessed the 5' RACE reads with MiXCR, giving one entry per CDR3 protein. The sample contains roughly 190,000 distinct CDR3 sequences, less than 20% of which appear only once. These data were also filed under a second study, of T cells expressing NK-cell markers.

Material: CD8+ T cells sorted from blood. Receptors were obtained from a woman aged 18-29 years in good health.

The rearrangement joins TRBV4-1 to TRBJ2-1; 10 bases line up with TRBD2. The CDR3 is 16 amino acids. V gave up 0 bases and J gave up 8 bases; unmatched junction bases: 7. Germline CDR1 is MGHRA and CDR2 is YSYEKL. The CDR3: CASSQEPSGSRYEQFF. As DNA, the CDR3 is TGCGCCAGCAGCCAAGAGCCTAGCGGGAGTAGGTATGAGCAGTTCTTC.

This clonotype was counted between two and nine times. The chain employs TRBV7-9 and TRBJ2-5; no reliable D call. Germline CDR1 reads SEHNR; CDR2 reads FQNEAQ (reference sequence). This CDR3 has 13 amino acids. Trimming pared 5 bases from V and 2 bases from J, leaving 9 bases between. DNA of the CDR3: TGTGCCAGCAGCCAAACGGAACAAGAGACCCAGTACTTC. Amino acid sequence: CASSQTEQETQYF.

The chain combines TRBV30 with TRBJ2-2; the D is unclear. The CDR3 has 13 residues. V was clipped by 0 bases and J by 4 bases, with 6 bases between them. Looked up from germline, CDR1 is GTSNPN and CDR2 is SVGIG (reference sequence). In nucleotides, the CDR3 is TGTGCCTGGAGTGTCTCGCCCACCGGGGAGCTGTTTTTT. It translates to CAWSVSPTGELFF.

V gene TRBV9 combines with J gene TRBJ2-7; 8 nucleotides align to TRBD1. Looked up from germline, CDR1 is SGDLS and CDR2 is YYNGEE. The CDR3 spans 15 residues. The trim removed 0 bases at V and 2 bases at J, leaving 4 bases unmatched. The CDR3 nucleotides are TGTGCCAGCAGCGTAGTAAGGACAGGGCCCTACGAGCAGTACTTC. Protein sequence: CASSVVRTGPYEQYF.

The chain carries TRBV5-1 and TRBJ2-1; 11 nucleotides match TRBD2. Looked up from germline, CDR1 is SGHRS and CDR2 is YFSETQ. CDR3 size: 15 residues. J gave up 7 bases and V 4 bases, and 7 bases lay outside the gene matches. As DNA, the CDR3 is TGCGCCAGCAGCAATACGTCTAGCGGGAGGAATGAGCAGTTCTTC. Translated, it gives CASSNTSSGRNEQFF.

The chain employs TRBV6-5 and TRBJ2-3; D not resolved. Trimming took off 0 bases at V and 6 bases at J, with 13 bases between the two ends. From germline, CDR1 is MNHEY and CDR2 SVGAGI. The CDR3 is 15 residues long. In nucleotides, the CDR3 is TGTGCCAGCAGTTACTCAGCCGAGCGACCGGATACGCAGTATTTT. It encodes CASSYSAERPDTQYF.

This clonotype was picked up a small number of times. This sequence may be a read error, since a much larger clone differs from it by one base. The gene calls are TRBV12-3 or TRBV12-4 and TRBJ2-7; 10 positions match TRBD1. The CDR3 is 13 amino acids. V shed 6 bases and J 4 bases; nucleotides not matched to a gene: 3. This chain's CDR3 is CASRPGQGYEQYF. The CDR3 DNA reads TGTGCCAGCAGGCCGGGACAGGGGTACGAGCAGTACTTC.

The J gene is TRBJ2-7, the V gene TRBV5-1; D is unresolved. Germline V gene sequence: CDR1 SGHRS, CDR2 YFSETQ. Trimming pared 0 bases from V and 3 bases from J, leaving 13 bases between. The CDR3 extends over 15 amino acids. CDR3 residues: CASSLASGLNYEQYF. The CDR3 coding sequence is TGCGCCAGCAGCTTGGCCTCTGGGCTCAACTACGAGCAGTACTTC.

The rearrangement joins TRBV6-1 to TRBJ2-5; 7 bases line up with TRBD1. Germline loops: CDR1 MNHNS, CDR2 SASEGT. V shed 5 bases, J shed 2 bases, and the junction held 5 bases outside the gene matches. The CDR3 is 14 residues long. Written as DNA, the CDR3 is TGTGCCAGCAGTACCGGGACAGAACAAGAGACCCAGTACTTC. Translation: CASSTGTEQETQYF.

This clonotype was seen only a few times. The chain couples TRBV9 to TRBJ2-4; D gene uncertain. CDR3 length equals 15 residues. Germline V gene data show CDR1 as SGDLS and CDR2 as YYNGEE. The V and J ends lost 0 bases and 2 bases respectively, with 9 bases between them. The CDR3 reads CASSVGSVPKNIQYF. Here the CDR3 DNA reads TGTGCCAGCAGCGTAGGAAGCGTGCCCAAAAACATTCAGTACTTC.

This clonotype was counted many times. The chain recombines TRBV12-3 or TRBV12-4 with TRBJ1-3, with D maybe TRBD1 (6 bases). The CDR3 has 13 amino acids. V gave up 6 bases and J gave up 4 bases, with 10 bases separating them. This CDR3 is CASSPGAGNTIYF. DNA of the CDR3: TGTGCCAGCAGCCCAGGGGCAGGAAACACCATATATTTT.

V gene TRBV7-9 combines with J gene TRBJ1-2, with D uncertain. The CDR3 runs 15 residues. Germline V gives CDR1 SEHNR, CDR2 FQNEAQ (reference sequence). The V end lost 1 base, the J end lost 4 bases, and 13 bases lay between the germline ends. CDR3 region: CASSLVKGLSYGYTF. The CDR3 DNA is TGTGCCAGCAGCTTAGTAAAGGGTTTGAGCTATGGCTACACCTTC.

This clonotype was seen a few times. The chain uses TRBV27 and TRBJ2-7, with 8 bases identical to TRBD1. The CDR3 covers 14 residues. Germline V CDR1 and CDR2: MNHEY, SMNVEV (reference sequence). J was trimmed by 4 bases and V by 4 bases; bases with no gene match: 6. CDR3 DNA sequence: TGTGCCAGCAGTTGGGCAGGGGGCGAGTACGAGCAGTACTTC. The encoded protein is CASSWAGGEYEQYF.

This rearrangement joins TRBV6-1 to TRBJ2-3; 9 nucleotides match TRBD1. The CDR3 length is 18 residues. Trimming removed 5 bases from V and 2 bases from J; junction bases left unmatched: 14. Looked up from germline, CDR1 is MNHNS and CDR2 is SASEGT. CDR3 region: CASSREVPGQGFTDTQYF. CDR3 DNA: TGTGCCAGCAGTCGCGAAGTACCGGGACAGGGCTTCACAGATACGCAGTATTTT.

The rearrangement joins TRBV12-2 to TRBJ2-5; the table gives TRBD1 as D, unverified against the DNA. TRBV12-2 is designated a pseudogene. The CDR3 is 16 residues long. Written as DNA, the CDR3 is TGTGCAAGTCGCTTAGGAGGTGGGATCCCCTCGATGACCCAGTACTTC. Translating it yields CASRLGGGIPSMTQYF.

CDR3 in amino acids: CASSFASGGGGEQYF. The CDR3 nucleotides are TGTGCCAGCAGTTTCGCCAGCGGGGGAGGCGGGGAGCAGTACTTC. The gene calls are TRBV27 and TRBJ2-7; TRBD2 matches at 8 bases. Germline CDR1 and CDR2: MNHEY and SMNVEV (reference sequence). The ends lost 3 bases at V and 7 bases at J; junction bases unmatched: 11. The CDR3 length is 15 residues.

This chain links TRBV4-3 with TRBJ1-4; possible D gene TRBD1, 5 bases. The CDR3 is 11 residues long. Between the trimmed V and J ends, which lost 4 bases and 8 bases, there was a span of 5 bases. Germline V lookup: CDR1 LGHNA, CDR2 YSLEER. CDR3 sequence (DNA): TGCGCCAGCAGCCCAGGGGAAAAACTGTTTTTT. This codes for CASSPGEKLFF.

V is TRBV2 and J is TRBJ1-5; D is uncertain. The CDR3 spans 15 residues. The ends were cut back, 2 bases at V and 3 bases at J, with 11 bases in the middle. The germline V gene has CDR1 SNHLY and CDR2 FYNNEI. CDR3 sequence reads: CASSESGLANQPQHF. CDR3 in DNA: TGTGCCAGCAGTGAATCCGGACTGGCCAATCAGCCCCAGCATTTT.

This clonotype has only a few counts. The chain couples TRBV6-5 to TRBJ2-3; 9 nucleotides line up with TRBD2. The germline CDR1 and CDR2 sequences are MNHEY and SVGAGI. V was clipped by 2 bases and J by 3 bases; unmatched bases: 3. The CDR3 loop spans 15 amino acids. In DNA, the CDR3 is TGTGCCAGCAGTTACGGGACTAGCAATACAGATACGCAGTATTTT. Its protein is CASSYGTSNTDTQYF.

This clonotype was seen a handful of times. This chain links TRBV4-2 with TRBJ2-3; D not certain. There are 13 residues in the CDR3. V was clipped by 4 bases and J by 12 bases, with 17 bases between them. Germline CDR1 and CDR2: LGHNA and YNFKEQ. CDR3 region: CASSLAPAPHQYF. DNA of the CDR3: TGTGCCAGCAGCCTCGCGCCGGCTCCGCATCAGTATTTT.